These 10 T cell receptor beta chains were sequenced from one sample in a study of cytomegalovirus exposure and HLA in healthy donors. Use of 60 Vbeta and 13 Jbeta primers characterized the PCR. The protocol was immunoSEQ multiplex PCR, while the TCRdb copy is restricted to in-frame clones and leaves out a portion. Of about 150,000 clones listed, around 79% are singletons. Sequenced material: PBMCs. The receptors derive from a human donor in good health.

This chain uses TRBV19 with TRBJ2-1; D is possibly TRBD2 (6 bases). V was clipped by 3 bases and J by 4 bases, with 19 bases between them. Germline lookup yields CDR1 LNHDA and CDR2 SQIVND (reference sequence). The CDR3 runs 17 residues. CDR3 in amino acids: CASSIKTGGTPYNEQFF. The CDR3 nucleotides are TGTGCCAGTAGTATTAAGACCGGAGGGACCCCATACAATGAGCAGTTCTTC. Together with reference TRBV19 and TRBJ2-1, the CDR3 gives the full variable domain: DGGITQSPKYLFRKEGQNVTLSCEQNLNHDAMYWYRQDPGQGLRLIYYSQIVNDFQKGDIAEGYSVSREKKESFPLTVTSAQKNPTAFYLCASSIKTGGTPYNEQFFGPGTRLTVL.

The J gene is TRBJ2-6, the V gene TRBV28; D possibly corresponds to TRBD2 (6 bases). The germline CDR1 and CDR2 sequences are MDHEN and SYDVKM. V dropped 6 bases and J dropped 2 bases, with 17 bases sitting between them. The CDR3 spans 17 residues. The CDR3 region is CASRMGLGSAGANVLTF. CDR3 sequence (DNA): TGTGCCAGCAGAATGGGACTGGGATCTGCTGGGGCCAACGTCCTGACTTTC.

The chain uses TRBV14 and TRBJ1-4; D is perhaps TRBD1 (6 bases). V lost 5 bases to trimming and J lost 4 bases, with 14 bases between them. The CDR3 length is 15 residues. Looked up from germline, CDR1 is SGHDN and CDR2 is FVKESK. CDR3 coding DNA: TGTGCCAGCAGCAAACCGGGACAAGTTAATGAAAAACTGTTTTTT. Translating gives CASSKPGQVNEKLFF.

The rearrangement links TRBV7-2 to TRBJ1-6; D uncertain. Germline CDR1 SGHTA, CDR2 FQGNSA. This CDR3 region has 15 residues. V lost 1 base and J 5 bases, leaving 9 bases between the germline ends. CDR3 nucleotide sequence: TGTGCCAGCAGCTTAGGCGGCGGGGATAATTCACCCCTCCACTTT. This codes for CASSLGGGDNSPLHF.

This clone was found a few times. The chain links TRBV6-4 to TRBJ1-1; possibly TRBD1 for D (5 bases). This CDR3 comprises 11 residues. In germline, CDR1 is MRHNA, CDR2 SNTAGT. Between the trimmed V and J ends, which lost 2 bases and 11 bases, there was a span of 9 bases. The CDR3 region has the DNA TGTGCCAGCAGTGACGAGGGGAGGGCTTTCTTT. It specifies CASSDEGRAFF.

CDR3 coding DNA: TGTGCCAGCAGCTTGGCCGGGACTAGCGGAATCTACGAGCAGTACTTC. It codes for CASSLAGTSGIYEQYF. The chain uses TRBV5-4 and TRBJ2-7; TRBD2 aligns across 11 bases. Trimming removed 0 bases from V and 3 bases from J; junction bases left unmatched: 5. The CDR3 sequence is 16 residues long. Germline V CDR1 and CDR2: SGHNT, YYREEE (reference sequence).

The sample holds a few counts of this clone. The rearrangement links TRBV4-2 to TRBJ2-1; 7 bases are a match to TRBD2. The CDR3 is 15 amino acids. Germline CDR1 and CDR2: LGHNA and YNFKEQ. V was pared by 0 bases and J by 6 bases, with 5 bases of the junction left unmatched. CDR3 sequence (DNA): TGTGCCAGCAGCCAAGATCTGCTAGCGGCCAATGAGCAGTTCTTC. This sequence encodes CASSQDLLAANEQFF.

The chain employs TRBV11-2 and TRBJ2-7, with 10 bases matching TRBD2. The CDR3 totals 19 residues. Per the germline V gene, CDR1 is SGHAT and CDR2 is FQNNGV. J lost 1 base, V lost 5 bases, and 17 bases had no gene match. The CDR3 DNA sequence: TGTGCCAGCAGCCACATTCCCTTGGCTAGCGGGAGTCAGTCCTACGAGCAGTACTTC. Its translation: CASSHIPLASGSQSYEQYF.

J is TRBJ2-1 and V is TRBV5-8, with 11 bases fitting TRBD1. Germline V gene data show CDR1 as SGHTS and CDR2 as YDEGEE. The CDR3 contains 17 residues. Germline trimming cut 0 bases from V and 7 bases from J; bases unmatched to any gene: 9. CDR3 sequence (DNA): TGTGCCAGCAGCTTGGAATACGGGACAGGGGGTAGGAATGAGCAGTTCTTC. Translation: CASSLEYGTGGRNEQFF. Filled out from reference TRBV5-8 and TRBJ2-1, the complete variable domain reads EAGVTQSPTHLIKTRGQQATLRCSPISGHTSVYWYQQALGLGLQFLLWYDEGEERNRGNFPPRFSGRQFPNYSSELNVNALELEDSALYLCASSLEYGTGGRNEQFFGPGTRLTVL.

This chain joins TRBV28 and TRBJ1-1; 8 bases match TRBD1. The length of the CDR3 is 15 residues. Germline CDR1 MDHEN, CDR2 SYDVKM. V gave up 8 bases and J gave up 5 bases; unmatched junction bases: 13. CDR3 in DNA: TGTGCCAGCCAGCCCGAAGGACAGGGAGGTACTGAAGCTTTCTTT. Encoded protein: CASQPEGQGGTEAFF.